This entry concerns a single TCR beta chain. The antigen remains unidentified. Across several immunoSEQ plates, the genomic DNA of each subset was split evenly. The table came from immunoSEQ multiplex PCR; TCRdb's copy has only in-frame clones and leaves some out. The profile shows around 1.5 million clones, under 99% of them singletons. CDR1 and CDR2 from the germline V gene are SNHLY and FYNNEI. The CDR3 is 12 residues long. V was clipped by 8 bases and J by 8 bases; unmatched bases: 8. Adult donors, all healthy and HIV-negative, had no recent acute infections or vaccinations. These data originate in a study of shared clonotypes between healthy human individuals. Study findings and constraints: Shared clonotypes: about 4.6% naive CD4, approximately 3.4% naive CD8, roughly 2.2% memory CD4, under 0.45% memory CD8.

The chain has TRBV2 and TRBJ1-2, with 7 positions matching TRBD1. Sequences were obtained from naive CD4+ T cells sorted from blood. Subset defined: CD45RA+ positively selected. The origin of this receptor is a man aged 25-45 years in good health. For the CDR3, the DNA is TGTGCCAGCGGGGACAGTTGGAGGGGCTACACCTTC. Amino acid sequence: CASGDSWRGYTF.